This TCR beta chain was sequenced in a study of T cells in Graves' hyperthyroidism and ophthalmopathy. Notes on the study in general: The model identified upcoming ophthalmopathy a median about six months ahead of onset. Most thyroid clonotypes with frequency above 0.001 were detected in blood.

Germline assignment: CDR1 MNHEY and CDR2 SMNVEV (reference sequence). The CDR3 spans 13 residues. V dropped 8 bases and J dropped 5 bases, with 15 bases sitting between them. This clonotype came up many times. The antigen remains undetermined. Amplification of TCR beta CDR3 regions was performed using RNA transcripts as template. The HTBI primer set was used in a first-round RT-PCR of the TCR CDR3. TCRdb processed the multiplex PCR reads anew with MiXCR; each CDR3 protein has one entry. The sample consists of approximately 610,000 distinct CDR3 sequences, around 17% of them appearing once. Patients between 18 and 65 years old had hyperthyroidism, newly diagnosed and lasting under 2 months. Thyroid ultrasound, orbital computed tomography, clinical symptoms, and serum thyroxine and TRAb underpinned diagnoses.

The chain joins TRBV27 to TRBJ2-5; the D is unclear. The clonotype comes from a woman under 30 with Graves' hyperthyroidism. Specimen: blood. CDR3 in DNA: TGTGCCAGCCGCAGTGGGTCCCGGGAGACCCAGTACTTC. It is translated as CASRSGSRETQYF.